This TCR beta chain originates from a study of shared clonotypes between healthy human individuals (dated by TCRdb to about 2020). About the full investigation: Two women and three men aged 18 to 49 years were included in the cohort. Per donor, three plates each were used for CD4 naive and CD4 memory, two for CD8 naive, and one for CD8 memory. Blood TCR repertoires of about five healthy adults were deeply sequenced to estimate repertoire size and the extent of clonotype sharing between individuals. To increase sequencing depth and limit assay-specific biases, TCR repertoire library preparation and sequencing were carried out by different laboratories using diverse techniques. Leukapheresis yielded between about 0.9 and 9 billion PBMCs per donor. Paper-wide results and their limitations: Based on pairwise subsampling, the degree of clonotype sharing among donors was expected to be affected by sequencing depth. Naive subsets generally had larger estimated clonotype richness than memory subsets. When a few donors were compared, the shared fraction of clonotypes was approximately 5% for naive CD4, approximately 3.3% for naive CD8, roughly 2.3% for memory CD4, and around 0.4% for memory CD8. Compared with non-shared clonotypes, clonotypes shared by all four sorted-subset donors had higher generation probabilities. Sampling was restricted to blood, and TCR repertoires in tissues likely differ from the TCR repertoires found in blood. Incomplete sequencing was indicated by rarefaction of sorted-subset datasets, despite the large sequencing depth. Because the study included only a small number of donors, the genetic and exposure-history diversity represented was limited.

To note about this clone: No cognate antigen has been identified for it. No much larger clone exists at a distance of one base, and base qualities are not known.

TCR CDR3 regions were amplified from genomic DNA by multiplex PCR using the deep immunoSEQ assay. Extracted genomic DNA from each cell subset was distributed evenly across all wells of several immunoSEQ 96-well plates, and each plate was treated as a replicate. For sorted subsets, each replicate PCR was loaded with roughly 190 ng genomic DNA, equivalent to 30,000 to 35,000 T cell genomes. Purified libraries were measured with a Qubit 3.0 fluorometer, size-checked on a Bioanalyzer 2100, and measured again with the KAPA Library Quantification kit. Every immunoSEQ 96-well plate was sequenced on a separate single-read 150-cycle Illumina NextSeq 550 flow cell. On the authors' methods: Because the immunoSEQ output held only junctional sequences and lacked quality scores, the filtering could not match the filtering applied to full-length reads. To assign V/J genes and CDR3, sequences were annotated using PyIR, a Python wrapper for IgBLAST v1.9, with IMGT germline references. Any read was removed if the V/J assignment was weak (E-value above 1e-6), the CDR3 was missing, or the read contained stop codons, out-of-frame junctions, or ambiguous translated residues. V3J clonotypes were defined by identical inferred V gene, J gene, and CDR3 amino acid sequence. Percentage overlap between repertoires was computed as shared unique clonotypes divided by the size of the smaller repertoire. Repertoire richness was assessed with RTK rarefaction, the Chao1 estimator, and Recon v2.1 estimates of unobserved clonotypes. OLGA was used to compute generation probabilities for all TCRbeta clonotypes that the gDNA method yielded from a few donors. Drawn from immuneACCESS, this table holds only the in-frame rearrangements with V and J called that TCRdb kept. Clones are partly lost; checked studies trace under half to an unresolved V gene and leave the rest unexplained. V and J calls and clone size are those listed in that table; D and trimming were worked out from the DNA. Present in this sample are a few million clones, approximately 95% of which were seen just once. The top ten constitute about 0.39% of the sample.

V loses 3 bases of germline sequence and J loses 7 bases, and the interval between the two ends is 16 bases. The germline V gene gives CDR1 as SQVTM and CDR2 as ANQGSEA. The CDR3 numbers 14 residues from cysteine through phenylalanine. The retained sequence is limited to the CDR3, 42 bases, with the frame set at the first base. Healthy HIV-negative adults with no recently reported acute infections or vaccinations were included as donors. Every donor was a Caucasian adult living in Nashville, Tennessee, USA. CD4+ T cells were enriched by magnetic negative selection, after which naive cells were positively selected on CD45RA and the negative fraction was taken as the memory subset. Blood was collected by leukapheresis, and PBMCs were isolated by Ficoll-Histopaque density gradient centrifugation and then cryopreserved in liquid nitrogen vapor phase. Purity and quantity of every magnetically sorted T cell population were checked by analytical flow cytometry. Each sorted fraction had its genomic DNA isolated and then quantified by UV absorbance on a Nanodrop 2000c.

This chain is built from TRBV29-1 and TRBJ2-1; a weak D assignment points to TRBD1 (5 bases agree). Specimen: naive CD4+ T cells from PBMCs. Per the publication, the cell subset or site label means: CD45RA+ positively selected. The TCR comes from a man younger than 35 in good health. Some clones in this sample may be carry-over from other donors' samples. The CDR3 has the sequence CSVERQGYGNEQFF. The nucleotide sequence is TGCAGCGTTGAGAGGCAGGGTTATGGTAATGAGCAGTTCTTC.